The clone carrying this T cell receptor (beta chain) has just one count. Its antigen is undetermined. Looked up from germline, CDR1 is MNHNS and CDR2 is SASEGT. CDR3 length: 17 amino acids. A second 7 to 11 cycle PCR used barcoded and J-beta primers. Via MiXCR, TCRdb re-called the 5' RACE reads, giving one row per CDR3 protein. The sample consists of approximately 1.5 million distinct CDR3 sequences, 42% of them appearing once. The data were obtained in a study of blood T cells in healthy people across ages. General study results and limits: The study could not conclusively compare naive and antigen-experienced cells, given its unsorted PBMCs. Diversity estimates drawn from one million T cells were deemed underestimates. The fall in TCR beta diversity per million T cells was roughly linear with age. The study found TCR beta diversity correlated strongly with naive T cell percentage.

The sequenced sample consisted of blood. This sequence joins TRBV6-1 and TRBJ2-4; D is undetermined. The end of the DNA fits TRBJ2-7 better, so the J call may be wrong. The clonotype comes from a woman aged 18-30 years in good health. The CDR3 region is CASSEWIEDVLTYEQYF. The DNA of the CDR3 is TGTGCCAGCAGTGAGTGGATTGAGGACGTCCTTACCTACGAGCAGTACTTC.